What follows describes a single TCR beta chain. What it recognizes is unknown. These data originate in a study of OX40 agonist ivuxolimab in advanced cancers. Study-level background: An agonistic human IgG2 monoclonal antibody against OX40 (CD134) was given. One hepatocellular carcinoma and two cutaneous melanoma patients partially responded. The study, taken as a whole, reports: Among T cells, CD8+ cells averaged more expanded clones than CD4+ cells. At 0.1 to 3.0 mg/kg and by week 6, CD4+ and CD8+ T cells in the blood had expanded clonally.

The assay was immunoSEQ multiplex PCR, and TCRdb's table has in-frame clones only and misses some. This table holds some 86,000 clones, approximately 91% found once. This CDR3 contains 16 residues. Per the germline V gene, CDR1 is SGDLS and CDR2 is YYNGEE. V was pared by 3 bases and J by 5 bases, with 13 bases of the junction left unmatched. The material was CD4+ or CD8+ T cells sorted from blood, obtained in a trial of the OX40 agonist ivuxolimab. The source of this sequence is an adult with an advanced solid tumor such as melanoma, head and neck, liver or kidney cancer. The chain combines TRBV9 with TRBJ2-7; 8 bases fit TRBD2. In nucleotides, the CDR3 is TGTGCCAGCAGCGGGGAAGCGGGAGATGGAAGGAACGAGCAGTACTTC. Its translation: CASSGEAGDGRNEQYF.